The clone carrying this TCR beta chain was counted only a few times. V lost 4 bases, J lost 1 base, and 11 bases lay in between. Per germline, CDR1 MNHNY and CDR2 SVGAGI (reference sequence). The CDR3 spans 14 residues. This sample is part of a study of blood T cell repertoires in COVID-19. Study summary: Samples came from the United States, Italy and Spain, spanning acute and convalescent COVID-19. In each case, the material was cDNA or gDNA derived from T cells, B-cell-depleted T cells, or PBMCs.

The repertoire was sequenced with immunoSEQ multiplex PCR; TCRdb's copy has only in-frame clones and lacks some. This sample has about 290,000 clones, with more than 85% found just once. The sequenced material came from peripheral blood. The chain links TRBV6-6 to TRBJ2-7; the D gene is possibly TRBD1 (6 bases). The receptor was derived from a man aged 40-55 years with acute or convalescent COVID-19. The CDR3 reads CASSFRTESYEQYF. Here the CDR3 DNA reads TGTGCCAGCAGTTTTCGGACAGAGTCCTACGAGCAGTACTTC.